The 31 T cell receptor beta chains in this list originate from one sample, sequenced in a study of cytomegalovirus exposure and HLA in healthy donors. Measured with immunoSEQ multiplex PCR; TCRdb has only the in-frame clones, and not every one. Found here are fewer than 200,000 clones, about 86% of them singletons; the top ten hold 1.4%. Specimen: PBMCs. These TCRs come from a woman aged 30 to 39 in good health and CMV-seronegative.

The chain uses TRBV7-9 and TRBJ2-7, with D perhaps matching TRBD1 (6 bases). The CDR3 spans 16 residues. From germline, CDR1 is SEHNR and CDR2 FQNEAQ (reference sequence). The V end lost 5 bases, the J end lost 4 bases, and 21 bases lay between the germline ends. The CDR3 spells CASSPRTARKTYEQYF. The CDR3 nucleotides are TGTGCCAGCAGCCCTAGGACAGCTCGGAAAACTTACGAGCAGTACTTC.

The chain links TRBV13 to TRBJ2-7; D uncertain. Germline-derived CDR1 and CDR2 are PRHDT and FYEKMQ (reference sequence). Trimming shortened V by 5 bases and J by 5 bases, and 13 bases separated the two germline ends. The CDR3 runs 13 residues. CDR3 sequence: CASSTSEVDEQYF. In DNA form, the CDR3 reads TGTGCCAGCAGCACGAGTGAAGTCGACGAGCAGTACTTC. Full variable domain (missing parts from reference TRBV13 and TRBJ2-7): AAGVIQSPRHLIKEKRETATLKCYPIPRHDTVYWYQQGPGQDPQFLISFYEKMQSDKGSIPDRFSAQQFSDYHSELNMSSLELGDSALYFCASSTSEVDEQYFGPGTRLTVT.

The CDR3 DNA reads as TGTGCCAGCAGCATCCGGGACAGGGGTAATTCACCCCTCCACTTT. Protein product: CASSIRDRGNSPLHF. This rearrangement joins TRBV13 to TRBJ1-6, with 10 bases fitting TRBD1. V lost 5 bases and J lost 6; bases outside the gene matches: 4. This CDR3 is built from 15 residues. Germline CDR1 is PRHDT and CDR2 is FYEKMQ (reference sequence).

The chain couples TRBV5-1 to TRBJ2-5; TRBD1 might be the D (6 bases). V lost 0 bases and J lost 5, with 14 bases in between. The CDR3 has 15 residues. Germline V gives CDR1 SGHRS, CDR2 YFSETQ. CDR3 residues: CASSLALGAEETQYF. For the CDR3, the DNA is TGCGCCAGCAGCTTGGCCCTGGGGGCTGAGGAGACCCAGTACTTC.

J is TRBJ2-1 and V is TRBV14; 10 nucleotides agree with TRBD2. The length of the CDR3 is 18 residues. From germline, CDR1 is SGHDN and CDR2 FVKESK. The V gene end was trimmed by 2 bases and the J gene end by 6 bases; junction bases not matched to a gene: 13. CDR3 in amino acids: CASSQRVLGSGGRNEQFF. In DNA, the CDR3 is TGTGCCAGCAGCCAAAGGGTATTAGGTAGCGGGGGGCGCAATGAGCAGTTCTTC.

V and J are TRBV6-1 and TRBJ2-1; 9 positions agree with TRBD2. V lost 6 bases to trimming and J lost 2 bases; unmatched junction nucleotides: 5. Germline CDR1 reads MNHNS; CDR2 reads SASEGT. This CDR3 region has 15 residues. CDR3 protein: CASSRGGGPYNEQFF. CDR3 in DNA: TGTGCCAGCAGCCGCGGGGGGGGCCCCTACAATGAGCAGTTCTTC.

The rearrangement uses TRBV4-1 and TRBJ1-1; TRBD1 aligns across 10 bases. The CDR3 is 16 residues long. Germline V gene sequence: CDR1 MGHRA, CDR2 YSYEKL. V lost 4 bases, J lost 0 bases, and 5 bases stayed unmatched. The CDR3 DNA sequence: TGCGCCAGCAGCCGGGGGACAGGGGAAATGAACACTGAAGCTTTCTTT. Encoded protein: CASSRGTGEMNTEAFF.

The V and J genes are TRBV29-1 and TRBJ1-2; D possibly corresponds to TRBD1 (5 bases). This CDR3 has 13 residues. V lost 6 bases and J lost 0, with 11 bases in between. CDR1 SQVTM and CDR2 ANQGSEA come from the germline V gene. The DNA for the CDR3 is TGCAGCGTGGCGGGGGGGACTAACTATGGCTACACCTTC. This codes for CSVAGGTNYGYTF. Combining the CDR3 with reference TRBV29-1 and TRBJ1-2 gives the whole variable domain SAVISQKPSRDICQRGTSLTIQCQVDSQVTMMFWYRQQPGQSLTLIATANQGSEATYESGFVIDKFPISRPNLTFSTLTVSNMSPEDSSIYLCSVAGGTNYGYTFGSGTRLTVV.

The rearrangement joins TRBV6-5 to TRBJ2-7, with TRBD1 identical over 7 bases. The CDR3 loop spans 14 amino acids. V was clipped by 7 bases and J by 1 base; unmatched bases: 7. The germline gives CDR1 MNHEY, CDR2 SVGAGI. The chain's CDR3 is CASIPDRTSYEQYF. CDR3 coding DNA: TGTGCCAGCATCCCGGACAGGACTTCCTACGAGCAGTACTTC.

This chain links TRBV5-1 with TRBJ2-7; 8 bases line up with TRBD1. This CDR3 is 15 amino acids long. J lost 3 bases, V lost 0 bases, and 5 bases had no gene match. Germline CDR1 is SGHRS and CDR2 is YFSETQ. For the CDR3, the DNA is TGCGCCAGCAGCTTGGGGGCAGGGGGCGGCTACGAGCAGTACTTC. It translates to CASSLGAGGGYEQYF.

The J gene is TRBJ2-7, the V gene TRBV18, with D perhaps matching TRBD1 (6 bases). This CDR3 spans 13 amino acids. V lost 5 bases and J 1 base, leaving 9 bases between the germline ends. Germline assignment: CDR1 KGHSH and CDR2 LQKENI. CDR3 DNA: TGTGCCAGCTCAACAGGGCAGTCCTACGAGCAGTACTTC. It codes for CASSTGQSYEQYF. The full variable domain, its missing parts supplied by reference TRBV18 and TRBJ2-7, is NAGVMQNPRHLVRRRGQEARLRCSPMKGHSHVYWYRQLPEEGLKFMVYLQKENIIDESGMPKERFSAEFPKEGPSILRIQQVVRGDSAAYFCASSTGQSYEQYFGPGTRLTVT.

This chain connects TRBV6-5 to TRBJ1-2, with D tentatively TRBD1 (6 bases). The V end was cut by 6 bases, the J end by 8 bases, with 16 bases between. Germline values: CDR1 MNHEY, CDR2 SVGAGI. CDR3 length equals 13 residues. The CDR3 here is CASSLSRGVGYTF. DNA for the CDR3: TGTGCCAGCAGCCTAAGCAGGGGCGTAGGCTACACCTTC.

This rearrangement joins TRBV30 to TRBJ1-6; no clear D. Germline V gene data show CDR1 as GTSNPN and CDR2 as SVGIG (reference sequence). V was cut by 1 base and J by 7 bases, with 8 bases left in between. The CDR3 runs 13 residues. The chain's CDR3 is CAWSGGSNSPLHF. CDR3 coding DNA: TGTGCCTGGAGTGGCGGGTCCAATTCACCCCTCCACTTT. Looking up the rest from reference TRBV30 and TRBJ1-6 gives the full variable domain: SQTIHQWPATLVQPVGSPLSLECTVEGTSNPNLYWYRQAAGRGLQLLFYSVGIGQISSEVPQNLSASRPQDRQFILSSKKLLLSDSGFYLCAWSGGSNSPLHFGNGTRLTVT.

This chain uses TRBV6-1 with TRBJ1-1; D remains unclear. The CDR3 is 16 residues long. Germline-derived CDR1 and CDR2 are MNHNS and SASEGT. Trimming pared 7 bases from V and 1 base from J, leaving 19 bases between. This CDR3 is CASIELLVGENTEAFF. The CDR3 DNA reads TGTGCCAGCATTGAGTTACTAGTAGGAGAGAACACTGAAGCTTTCTTT.

V is TRBV5-6 and J is TRBJ2-7; D perhaps matches TRBD1 (6 bases). Germline V gene lookup returns CDR1 SGHDT and CDR2 YYEEEE. The CDR3 contains 14 residues. V shed 6 bases and J shed 2 bases, with 15 bases lying between them. CDR3 region: CASTWWTATYEQYF. The CDR3 DNA reads as TGTGCCAGCACTTGGTGGACAGCTACCTACGAGCAGTACTTC.

The rearrangement joins TRBV18 to TRBJ1-1; D uncertain. This CDR3 comprises 14 residues. V was pared by 2 bases and J by 1 base, with 8 bases between. From germline, CDR1 is KGHSH and CDR2 LQKENI. CDR3 residues: CASSPIAQNTEAFF. The CDR3 bases are TGTGCCAGCTCACCAATAGCACAGAACACTGAAGCTTTCTTT.

In its sample, this clone was seen once. The chain combines TRBV7-6 with TRBJ1-4; TRBD1 matches 7 bases. Germline V gene data show CDR1 as SGHVS and CDR2 as FNYEAQ. The CDR3 runs to 15 residues. The junction had 10 bases not matched to a gene; V was cut back by 5 bases and J by 7 bases. The CDR3 protein is CASSPSTGVAEKLFF. DNA of the CDR3: TGTGCCAGCAGCCCAAGTACAGGGGTGGCTGAAAAACTGTTTTTT. Supplemented by reference TRBV7-6 and TRBJ1-4, the full variable domain reads GAGVSQSPRYKVTKRGQDVALRCDPISGHVSLYWYRQALGQGPEFLTYFNYEAQQDKSGLPNDRFSAERPEGSISTLTIQRTEQRDSAMYRCASSPSTGVAEKLFFGSGTQLSVL.

CDR3 DNA sequence: TGTGCCAGCAGCTTGCATACAGGGGGCAACTATGGCTACACCTTC. Encoded protein: CASSLHTGGNYGYTF. V and J are TRBV7-9 and TRBJ1-2; TRBD1 agrees at 9 bases. Looked up from germline, CDR1 is SEHNR and CDR2 is FQNEAQ (reference sequence). The V and J ends lost 3 bases and 2 bases, in that order; junction bases with no gene match: 4. CDR3 length: 15 residues.

The chain recombines TRBV5-1 with TRBJ2-2, with 9 bases identical to TRBD1. Germline loops: CDR1 SGHRS, CDR2 YFSETQ. V shed 7 bases and J 5 bases; nucleotides not matched to a gene: 6. The CDR3 runs 14 residues. The chain's CDR3 is CASAGTGSTGELFF. CDR3 in DNA: TGCGCCAGCGCCGGGACAGGGTCTACCGGGGAGCTGTTTTTT.

This chain links TRBV19 with TRBJ1-4; unclear D gene. Per the germline V gene, CDR1 is LNHDA and CDR2 is SQIVND (reference sequence). This CDR3 spans 13 amino acids. V was trimmed by 7 bases and J by 3 bases, leaving 9 bases between them. CDR3 in DNA: TGTGCCAGTACCTCCCCCCCTAATGAAAAACTGTTTTTT. Its translation: CASTSPPNEKLFF.

This chain links TRBV29-1 with TRBJ2-1; 13 nucleotides line up with TRBD2. There are 15 residues in the CDR3. V was clipped by 7 bases and J by 2 bases; unmatched bases: 5. Germline V gene sequence: CDR1 SQVTM, CDR2 ANQGSEA. CDR3 bases: TGCAGCGCCAAACTAGCGGGGGGGCCCTACAATGAGCAGTTCTTC. It codes for CSAKLAGGPYNEQFF.

V and J are TRBV10-1 and TRBJ2-2, with 10 bases that match TRBD1. The CDR3 spans 15 residues. The V and J ends lost 7 bases and 17 bases, in that order; junction bases with no gene match: 19. Germline CDR1 reads WNHNN; CDR2 reads SYGVQD (reference sequence). CDR3 coding DNA: TGCGCCAGCATGACCGGACAGGGGGGAAGTCTCAAGTTTTTTTTT. This codes for CASMTGQGGSLKFFF.

The chain joins TRBV7-8 to TRBJ2-5; D gene uncertain. The CDR3 is made up of 14 amino acids. V was trimmed by 2 bases and J by 0 bases, leaving 7 bases between them. Germline V gene sequence: CDR1 SGHVS, CDR2 FQNEAQ. The CDR3 reads CASSLSRYQETQYF. The CDR3 nucleotides are TGTGCCAGCAGCTTAAGCAGGTACCAAGAGACCCAGTACTTC.

The V and J genes are TRBV4-1 and TRBJ2-7; TRBD2 aligns across 8 bases. The CDR3 loop spans 15 amino acids. V shed 4 bases and J 3 bases; nucleotides not matched to a gene: 8. Germline V gene sequence: CDR1 MGHRA, CDR2 YSYEKL. CDR3 bases: TGCGCCAGCAGCCCCCCGGGAGGGAGGCTCTACGAGCAGTACTTC. It codes for CASSPPGGRLYEQYF.

The chain links TRBV27 to TRBJ1-4; a weak D match, TRBD1 (6 bases). Germline CDR1 MNHEY, CDR2 SMNVEV (reference sequence). Trimming pared 3 bases from V and 6 bases from J, leaving 11 bases between. This CDR3 is 14 amino acids long. CDR3 residues: CASSFRGGYEKLFF. CDR3 DNA: TGTGCCAGCAGTTTTCGAGGGGGATATGAAAAACTGTTTTTT. The whole variable domain, filled in from reference TRBV27 and TRBJ1-4, reads EAQVTQNPRYLITVTGKKLTVTCSQNMNHEYMSWYRQDPGLGLRQIYYSMNVEVTDKGDVPEGYKVSRKEKRNFPLILESPSPNQTSLYFCASSFRGGYEKLFFGSGTQLSVL.

This chain uses TRBV7-2 with TRBJ2-7; the D gene is possibly TRBD2 (6 bases). CDR1 is SGHTA and CDR2 is FQGNSA in the germline V gene. Trimming shortened V by 1 base and J by 3 bases, and 13 bases separated the two germline ends. The CDR3 loop spans 15 amino acids. The CDR3 is CASSLVGTWSYEQYF. CDR3 sequence (DNA): TGTGCCAGCAGCTTAGTTGGGACTTGGAGCTACGAGCAGTACTTC.

The chain joins TRBV27 to TRBJ1-1; 8 bases align to TRBD1. This CDR3 is 14 amino acids long. Trimming removed 2 bases from V and 5 bases from J; junction bases left unmatched: 4. CDR1 is MNHEY, CDR2 SMNVEV, per germline (reference sequence). CDR3 loop: CASSLTGGGTEAFF. CDR3 nucleotide sequence: TGTGCCAGCAGTTTAACAGGGGGGGGGACTGAAGCTTTCTTT.

The rearrangement uses TRBV7-9 and TRBJ2-7, with D perhaps TRBD1 (5 bases). Germline CDR1 and CDR2: SEHNR and FQNEAQ (reference sequence). The CDR3 has 14 residues. Trimming left V 4 bases short and J 0 bases short, with 10 bases between. The chain's CDR3 is CASSYAGNSYEQYF. DNA for the CDR3: TGTGCCAGCAGCTACGCAGGGAACTCCTACGAGCAGTACTTC.

The CDR3 sequence is CASSLPSGAYEQYF. The CDR3 nucleotides read TGCGCCAGCAGCTTGCCCTCAGGGGCCTACGAGCAGTACTTC. V usage is TRBV5-1 and J usage is TRBJ2-7, with D maybe TRBD1 (6 bases). Germline CDR1 SGHRS, CDR2 YFSETQ. This CDR3 has 14 residues. V lost 1 base and J lost 2, with 10 bases in between.

The chain couples TRBV7-2 to TRBJ2-1, with 8 bases that match TRBD2. The J segment lost 6 bases and the V segment lost 5 bases, leaving 6 bases of the junction unmatched. CDR1 SGHTA and CDR2 FQGNSA come from the germline V gene. This CDR3 comprises 14 residues. This CDR3 is CASSPGTSPNEQFF. DNA for the CDR3: TGTGCCAGCAGCCCCGGGACTAGTCCCAATGAGCAGTTCTTC.

The chain carries TRBV30 and TRBJ1-1, with D possibly matching TRBD1 (6 bases). CDR1 and CDR2 from the germline V gene are GTSNPN and SVGIG (reference sequence). Trimming took off 2 bases at V and 5 bases at J, with 12 bases between the two ends. The CDR3 sequence is 13 residues long. The CDR3 DNA reads as TGTGCCTGGAGTTGGGGGCTGGGTACTGAAGCTTTCTTT. Protein: CAWSWGLGTEAFF. Using reference TRBV30 and TRBJ1-1 for the parts outside the CDR3, the full variable domain is SQTIHQWPATLVQPVGSPLSLECTVEGTSNPNLYWYRQAAGRGLQLLFYSVGIGQISSEVPQNLSASRPQDRQFILSSKKLLLSDSGFYLCAWSWGLGTEAFFGQGTRLTVV.